Below, 21 T cell receptor beta chains from the same sample are listed, as sequenced in a study of tissue T cells after allogeneic stem cell transplantation. TCRdb's copy holds only in-frame clones and misses some; the assay was immunoSEQ multiplex PCR. The table has some 3,000 clones, roughly two fifths seen once. Noted time point: mouse harvest day 14 after allogeneic transplant. Tail vein injection delivered 10^7 T-cell-depleted bone marrow cells and 10^6 splenic CD5+ T cells. The sample taken for sequencing was gut tissue. These receptors were collected from a female BALB/c mouse given C57BL/6 T cells with graft-versus-host disease after an allogeneic hematopoietic cell transplant.

As to this clone: Germline and genes: mouse. The read gets to within 1 residue of the CDR3 end, and the germline J gene fills in the rest. The chain is built from TRBV26 and TRBJ2-3, with D hard to call. CDR1 and CDR2 (germline): KGHPV, FQNQEV (reference sequence). Trimming removed 1 base from V and 0 bases from J, with 8 bases in between. The CDR3 runs 15 residues. CDR3 DNA, as far as it was read: TGTGCCAGCAGTCTGTGGCCAGTTAGTGCAGAAACGCTGTAT. This sequence encodes CASSLWPVSAETLY. In full, the CDR3 is CASSLWPVSAETLYF.

Within the sample, this clone is medium-sized (0.01 to 0.1%). The genes are named according to mouse. The read finishes 1 residue shy of the CDR3 end, and the germline J gene is used to complete it. V usage is TRBV26 and J usage is TRBJ1-3; the D gene is possibly TRBD1 (6 bases). V shed 3 bases and J shed 4 bases, with 7 bases lying between them. CDR3 size: 13 residues. Germline loops: CDR1 KGHPV, CDR2 FQNQEV (reference sequence). CDR3 sequence: CASSLRGGNTLYF. Incomplete CDR3 DNA: TGTGCCAGCAGTCTCAGGGGAGGAAATACGCTCTAT.

As concerns this clone: Mouse names are used for the genes. The observed sequence ends 1 residue before the CDR3 terminus, with the missing tail filled in from the germline J gene. The gene calls are TRBV13-1 and TRBJ2-7; the match to TRBD2 covers 8 bases. CDR1 and CDR2 from the germline V gene are NSHNY and SYGAGN. The CDR3 runs to 14 residues. V was clipped by 0 bases and J by 4 bases; unmatched bases: 3. The CDR3 reads CASSDGGGEYEQYF. The part of the CDR3 DNA that was read is TGTGCCAGCAGTGATGGGGGGGGCGAGTATGAACAGTAC.

To note about this clone: The gene symbols are mouse symbols. The read gets to within 1 residue of the CDR3 end, and the germline J gene fills in the rest. The chain links TRBV13-3 to TRBJ2-5; 7 bases match TRBD2. The germline CDR1 and CDR2 sequences are NNHDY and SYVADS. Trimming cost V 0 bases and J 0 bases; bases outside gene matches: 1. The CDR3 totals 15 residues. The CDR3 DNA, read in part, is TGTGCCAGCAGTGATGGCTGGGGGAACCAAGACACCCAGTAC. Amino acid sequence: CASSDGWGNQDTQY. The whole CDR3 protein reads CASSDGWGNQDTQYF.

This clone was seen only a few times. Here the gene names and germline are mouse. Read data end 1 residue before the CDR3 end; the end is taken from the germline J gene. The chain joins TRBV12-1 to TRBJ2-5; 8 nucleotides line up with TRBD1. Germline V gene lookup returns CDR1 SGHSN and CDR2 HYEKVE. With 4 bases clipped from V and 5 bases from J, the junction kept 4 bases outside the gene matches. The CDR3 sequence is 13 residues long. The CDR3 protein is CASSSGGRDTQYF. CDR3 DNA (partial): TGTGCCAGCTCCTCAGGGGGCCGAGACACCCAGTAC.

By share, this clone ranks as medium-sized. Mouse names are used for the genes. The read terminates 1 residue ahead of where the CDR3 ends, so the germline J gene completes it. The chain employs TRBV16 and TRBJ2-7, with unresolved D. The V end lost 4 bases, the J end lost 3 bases, and 4 bases lay between the germline ends. CDR1 and CDR2 from the germline V gene are SGHSA and FRNQAP. The CDR3 runs 11 residues. The CDR3 sequence is CASSSNYEQYF. Incomplete CDR3 DNA: TGTGCAAGCAGCTCCAACTATGAACAGTAC. Full variable domain (outside the CDR3, taken from reference TRBV16 and TRBJ2-7): NAGVIQTPRHKVTGKGQEATLWCEPISGHSAVFWYRQTIVQGLEFLTYFRNQAPIDDSGMPKERFSAQMPNQSHSTLKIQSTQPQDSAVYLCASSSNYEQYFGPGTRLTVL.

The table lists this clone with a few counts. Germline and genes: mouse. Read sequence stops 1 residue before the CDR3 end, and the germline J gene provides the missing end. The genes are TRBV1 and TRBJ2-5; D gene ambiguous. The CDR3 contains 12 residues. Per the germline V gene, CDR1 is NSQYPW and CDR2 is LRSPGD (reference sequence). The V end lost 3 bases, the J end lost 6 bases, and 7 bases lay between the germline ends. The CDR3 loop reads CTCSARIDTQYF. Incomplete CDR3 DNA: TGCACCTGCAGTGCTCGCATTGACACCCAGTAC.

A remark on this clone: Gene names follow the mouse nomenclature. The CDR3 DNA, read in part, is TGTGCCAGCAGTCCGAAGGGACATTTTTCTGGAAATACGCTCTAT. Its protein is CASSPKGHFSGNTLY. The whole CDR3 protein is CASSPKGHFSGNTLYF. This chain uses TRBV26 with TRBJ1-3, with a tentative D call TRBD1 (6 bases). The read comes to an end 1 residue before the CDR3 does, leaving the germline J gene to fill in the end. The CDR3 has 16 amino acids. Trimming cost V 4 bases and J 0 bases, with 13 bases left between them. The V gene's germline CDR1 is KGHPV and CDR2 FQNQEV (reference sequence).

For this clone: Gene and germline names: mouse. The CDR3 end is not reached by the read, which stops 1 residue before it; the germline J gene fills it in. V is TRBV26 and J is TRBJ1-1; D uncertain. This CDR3 spans 11 amino acids. The germline gives CDR1 KGHPV, CDR2 FQNQEV (reference sequence). V dropped 2 bases and J dropped 4 bases, with 2 bases sitting between them. The sequenced CDR3 bases are TGTGCCAGCAGTCTGGGCACAGAAGTCTTC. It yields the protein CASSLGTEVF. The whole CDR3 sequence is CASSLGTEVFF.

This clone is classed as medium-sized (0.01 to 0.1%). Any gene name here is a mouse gene name. The observed sequence ends 1 residue before the CDR3 terminus, with the missing tail filled in from the germline J gene. The chain joins TRBV13-2 to TRBJ2-4, with 9 bases that match TRBD2. J was trimmed by 6 bases and V by 2 bases; bases with no gene match: 1. The V gene's germline CDR1 is NNHNN and CDR2 SYGAGS (reference sequence). The CDR3 spans 13 residues. CDR3 DNA, as far as it was read: TGTGCCAGCGGTGACGGGACTGGGAACACCTTGTAC. This translates into CASGDGTGNTLY. The complete CDR3 sequence is CASGDGTGNTLYF.

This clone is large by share. Gene labels here are mouse ones. The read halts 1 residue ahead of the CDR3 end, with the missing end drawn from the germline J gene. J is TRBJ2-7 and V is TRBV2; D unclear. The CDR3 sequence is 13 residues long. Trimming cost V 0 bases and J 3 bases, with 6 bases left between them. Germline V gene lookup returns CDR1 LGHNA and CDR2 YSYQKL. CDR3 bases read: TGTGCCAGCAGCCAAGATCGGGACTATGAACAGTAC. Encoded protein: CASSQDRDYEQY. The complete CDR3 sequence is CASSQDRDYEQYF.

As for this clone: The gene symbols are mouse symbols. Incomplete CDR3 DNA: TGTGCAAGCAGCTCCCTCACAGGGGTGGAACAGTAC. It codes for CASSSLTGVEQY. The full-length CDR3 reads as CASSSLTGVEQYF. This rearrangement joins TRBV16 to TRBJ2-7; 7 nucleotides match TRBD1. The sequence runs out 1 residue before the end of the CDR3; the remainder is reconstructed from the germline J gene. CDR3 length: 13 amino acids. Germline loops: CDR1 SGHSA, CDR2 FRNQAP. With 4 bases clipped from V and 7 bases from J, the junction kept 7 bases outside the gene matches.

With respect to this clone: Gene names follow the mouse nomenclature. The read terminates 1 residue ahead of where the CDR3 ends, so the germline J gene completes it. The rearrangement joins TRBV26 to TRBJ2-2, with D unclear. The V and J ends lost 2 bases and 2 bases respectively, with 3 bases between them. Looked up from germline, CDR1 is KGHPV and CDR2 is FQNQEV (reference sequence). The CDR3 spans 13 residues. CDR3 in amino acids: CASSLINTGQLYF. The sequenced CDR3 bases are TGTGCCAGCAGTCTGATTAACACCGGGCAGCTCTAC.

Concerning this clone: Gene labels here are mouse ones. The read halts 1 residue ahead of the CDR3 end, with the missing end drawn from the germline J gene. The gene calls are TRBV5 and TRBJ2-4; 7 nucleotides match TRBD1. The CDR3 spans 17 residues. J lost 0 bases, V lost 4 bases, and 10 bases had no gene match. The germline V gene has CDR1 LGHNA and CDR2 YNLKQL (reference sequence). The CDR3 DNA, read in part, is TGTGCCAGCAGCCCCCACAGGGGAGGTACTAGTCAAAACACCTTGTAC. Protein sequence: CASSPHRGGTSQNTLY. The complete CDR3 sequence is CASSPHRGGTSQNTLYF.

Of note for this clone: Mouse gene names and germline throughout. The missing CDR3 end, 1 residue past where the read stops, is filled in from the germline J gene. The J gene is TRBJ1-1, the V gene TRBV15, with D unclear. V shed 3 bases and J shed 1 base, with 3 bases lying between them. Germline-derived CDR1 and CDR2 are SGHND and FRSKSL. The CDR3 runs to 12 residues. CDR3 protein: CASSFGNTEVFF. The part of the CDR3 DNA that was read is TGTGCCAGCAGTTTCGGAAACACAGAAGTCTTC.

A few counts support this clone. Mouse germline and gene names are used. Read data end 1 residue before the CDR3 end; the end is taken from the germline J gene. This sequence joins TRBV26 and TRBJ2-7, with D unresolved. Germline CDR1 reads KGHPV; CDR2 reads FQNQEV (reference sequence). Trimming took 2 bases from V and 6 from J, leaving 5 bases between them. This CDR3 comprises 11 residues. The CDR3 sequence: CASSLRVEQYF. The sequenced part of the CDR3 DNA is TGTGCCAGCAGTCTGAGGGTTGAACAGTAC.

As concerns this clone: Gene and germline names: mouse. The read stops 1 residue short of the end of the CDR3; the missing end is completed from the germline J gene. The gene calls are TRBV15 and TRBJ1-2, with D perhaps matching TRBD1 (6 bases). The V gene lost 3 bases and the J gene lost 3 bases, with 11 bases spanning the gap. The germline V gene has CDR1 SGHND and CDR2 FRSKSL. The CDR3 is 14 residues long. CDR3: CASSLWGADSDYTF. CDR3 bases read: TGTGCCAGCAGTTTGTGGGGGGCAGACTCCGACTACACC.

Comments on this clone: Gene names denote mouse genes. The CDR3 loop is CASSLVLGNQDTQYF. CDR3 DNA (partial): TGTGCCAGCAGCTTAGTACTGGGAAACCAAGACACCCAGTAC. The chain joins TRBV3 to TRBJ2-5; possibly TRBD2 for D (6 bases). The DNA ends 1 residue before the CDR3 does, and the rest of the CDR3 is filled in from the germline J gene. This CDR3 spans 15 amino acids. Looked up from germline, CDR1 is SNHLY and CDR2 is FYNGKV (reference sequence). With 1 base removed from V and 0 bases from J, the gap between germline ends came to 8 bases. Together with reference TRBV3 and TRBJ2-5, the CDR3 gives the full variable domain: GPKVLQIPSHQIIDMGQMVTLNCDPVSNHLYFYWYKQILGQQMEFLVNFYNGKVMEKSKLFKDQFSVERPDGSYFTLKIQPTALEDSAVYFCASSLVLGNQDTQYFGPGTRLLVL.

This clone is large. Genes here carry mouse names. The read stops 1 residue short of the end of the CDR3; the missing end is completed from the germline J gene. The chain joins TRBV13-2 to TRBJ2-2; the D gene could be TRBD1 or TRBD2 (6 bases each). The CDR3 runs to 15 residues. With 5 bases removed from V and 1 base from J, the gap between germline ends came to 12 bases. The V gene's germline CDR1 is NNHNN and CDR2 SYGAGS (reference sequence). Here the CDR3 reads CASGGRGENTGQLYF. The sequenced part of the CDR3 DNA is TGTGCCAGCGGGGGGAGGGGGGAAAACACCGGGCAGCTCTAC.

This clone was counted only a few times. The germline and genes are mouse ones. The CDR3 end falls 1 residue outside the read, so it is completed with the germline J gene. The chain couples TRBV26 to TRBJ1-6; D is unresolved. TRBJ1-6 is noted as an ORF with a role that remains uncertain. The CDR3 extends over 13 amino acids. Looked up from germline, CDR1 is KGHPV and CDR2 is FQNQEV (reference sequence). V lost 3 bases to trimming and J lost 10 bases, with 10 bases between them. The sequenced part of the CDR3 DNA is TGTGCCAGCAGTCTCCGGGAGGACTCGCCCCTCTAC. It encodes CASSLREDSPLY. The CDR3 reads in full as CASSLREDSPLYF.

With regard to this clone: One end of the junction is discordant with germline, which a read error may explain. Gene names are mouse gene names. The read falls 1 residue short of the CDR3 end, and the missing part is taken from the germline J gene. The chain employs TRBV3 and TRBJ2-1; 9 bases agree with TRBD1. There are 13 residues in the CDR3. CDR1 and CDR2 from the germline V gene are SNHLY and FYNGKV (reference sequence). The CDR3 here is CAGSHRGLAEQFF. The CDR3 DNA, read in part, is TGTGCCGGCAGTCACAGGGGGCTGGCTGAGCAGTTC.